Listed here are 13 T cell receptor beta chains from one sample, sequenced in a study of T cells in Graves' hyperthyroidism and ophthalmopathy. RNA transcripts gave rise to amplified TCR beta CDR3 regions. A first-round RT-PCR of the TCR CDR3 used the HTBI primer set. Each CDR3 protein is one row after TCRdb ran MiXCR on the multiplex PCR reads. The sample lists 300,000 to 450,000 distinct CDR3 sequences, just under 25% occurring once. The material sequenced was blood. Every receptor here comes from a man in his fifties or sixties with Graves' hyperthyroidism.

This clonotype has at least ten counts. The V call is TRBV28, the J call TRBJ2-5, with 9 bases lining up with TRBD1. V gave up 6 bases and J gave up 2 bases; unmatched junction bases: 7. Germline CDR1 is MDHEN and CDR2 is SYDVKM. The CDR3 contains 15 residues. The CDR3 sequence: CASSPIGTGQETQYF. In DNA form, the CDR3 reads TGTGCCAGCAGCCCTATCGGGACAGGGCAAGAGACCCAGTACTTC. Together with reference TRBV28 and TRBJ2-5, the CDR3 gives the full variable domain: DVKVTQSSRYLVKRTGEKVFLECVQDMDHENMFWYRQDPGLGLRLIYFSYDVKMKEKGDIPEGYSVSREKKERFSLILESASTNQTSMYLCASSPIGTGQETQYFGPGTRLLVL.

The table lists this clonotype with many counts. V gene TRBV20-1 combines with J gene TRBJ2-7; D ambiguous. Germline CDR1 DFQATT, CDR2 SNEGSKA (reference sequence). The length of the CDR3 is 13 residues. Trimming removed 5 bases from V and 0 bases from J, with 11 bases in between. The CDR3, as DNA: TGCAGTGCTGCCCTCCCAAGCTCCTACGAGCAGTACTTC. It yields the protein CSAALPSSYEQYF.

V is TRBV5-1 and J is TRBJ2-3; D not certain. The CDR3 runs to 14 residues. Germline V gene sequence: CDR1 SGHRS, CDR2 YFSETQ. Deletions cut 0 bases from V and 5 bases from J, with 10 bases between. In DNA form, the CDR3 reads TGCGCCAGCAGCTTGGCCGTTCGTATAGATACGCAGTATTTT. It encodes CASSLAVRIDTQYF. The whole variable domain, filled in from reference TRBV5-1 and TRBJ2-3, reads KAGVTQTPRYLIKTRGQQVTLSCSPISGHRSVSWYQQTPGQGLQFLFEYFSETQRNKGNFPGRFSGRQFSNSRSEMNVSTLELGDSALYLCASSLAVRIDTQYFGPGTRLTVL.

This clonotype was observed many times. The V call is TRBV28, the J call TRBJ2-3; perhaps TRBD2 as D (6 bases). Trimming took off 2 bases at V and 2 bases at J, with 8 bases between the two ends. This CDR3 contains 14 residues. Germline lookup yields CDR1 MDHEN and CDR2 SYDVKM. The CDR3 sequence: CASSLAGLTDTQYF. CDR3 nucleotide sequence: TGTGCCAGCAGTTTAGCGGGACTCACAGATACGCAGTATTTT.

The V and J genes are TRBV20-1 and TRBJ1-3; D is ambiguous. The CDR3 contains 13 residues. With 3 bases removed from V and 2 bases from J, the gap between germline ends came to 8 bases. Per the germline V gene, CDR1 is DFQATT and CDR2 is SNEGSKA (reference sequence). The CDR3 DNA reads TGCAGTGCTAGGTCTGGGCCTGGAAACACCATATATTTT. As protein: CSARSGPGNTIYF.

The sample holds a few counts of this clonotype. The rearrangement links TRBV7-8 to TRBJ1-1, with a possible D match to TRBD1 (5 bases). The CDR3 has 13 residues. Germline values: CDR1 SGHVS, CDR2 FQNEAQ. V was pared by 1 base and J by 5 bases, with 8 bases between. DNA of the CDR3: TGTGCCAGCAGCTTAGGAGGGGAGACTGAAGCTTTCTTT. Amino acids: CASSLGGETEAFF. The full variable domain, in which reference TRBV7-8 and TRBJ1-1 provide the parts outside the CDR3, is GAGVSQSPRYKVAKRGQDVALRCDPISGHVSLFWYQQALGQGPEFLTYFQNEAQLDKSGLPSDRFFAERPEGSVSTLKIQRTQQEDSAVYLCASSLGGETEAFFGQGTRLTVV.

The V gene is TRBV7-3, the J gene TRBJ2-3, with D perhaps given as TRBD1 or TRBD2 (5 bases each). CDR1 SGHTA and CDR2 FQGTGA come from the germline V gene. The CDR3 is made up of 11 amino acids. The V gene lost 5 bases and the J gene lost 14 bases, with 14 bases spanning the gap. The DNA for the CDR3 is TGTGCCAGCAGCCAAGGACTGGGGCTGTATTTT. Protein: CASSQGLGLYF.

The chain uses TRBV7-8 and TRBJ2-3; D not resolved. Trimming removed 1 base at V and 6 bases at J, with 11 bases between. The CDR3 totals 14 residues. Germline V gives CDR1 SGHVS, CDR2 FQNEAQ. CDR3 in DNA: TGTGCCAGCAGCTTAGAGTCAGCCCTTGATACGCAGTATTTT. Residues: CASSLESALDTQYF.

V is TRBV10-2 and J is TRBJ1-5; D uncertain. The V gene lost 3 bases and the J gene lost 2 bases, with 8 bases spanning the gap. The CDR3 totals 14 residues. Germline V gives CDR1 WSHSY, CDR2 SAAADI. Here the CDR3 DNA reads TGCGCCAGCAGTGATGTGGCGGGCAATCAGCCCCAGCATTTT. This codes for CASSDVAGNQPQHF.

This clonotype was recorded at least ten times. The V and J genes are TRBV2 and TRBJ2-1; D is unclear. Trimming pared 8 bases from V and 0 bases from J, leaving 11 bases between. Germline V gives CDR1 SNHLY, CDR2 FYNNEI. The CDR3 has 14 amino acids. The chain's CDR3 is CASGELGSYNEQFF. CDR3 DNA sequence: TGTGCCAGCGGGGAACTTGGCTCCTACAATGAGCAGTTCTTC.

In this sample, this clonotype turned up a few times. This chain joins TRBV20-1 and TRBJ2-5; no clear D gene. This CDR3 comprises 11 residues. V was shortened by 1 base and J by 7 bases, with 7 bases between the two germline ends. CDR1 DFQATT and CDR2 SNEGSKA come from the germline V gene (reference sequence). The CDR3, as DNA: TGCAGTGCTAGAGGGGATGTGACCCAGTACTTC. This translates into CSARGDVTQYF.

The V call is TRBV9, the J call TRBJ1-2; the D is unclear. Germline assignment: CDR1 SGDLS and CDR2 YYNGEE. The V end lost 0 bases, the J end lost 2 bases, and 11 bases lay between the germline ends. This CDR3 has 15 amino acids. CDR3 DNA sequence: TGTGCCAGCAGCGTAGGCCAGTTTATAAACTATGGCTACACCTTC. Translation: CASSVGQFINYGYTF. Using reference TRBV9 and TRBJ1-2 for the parts outside the CDR3, the full variable domain is DSGVTQTPKHLITATGQRVTLRCSPRSGDLSVYWYQQSLDQGLQFLIQYYNGEERAKGNILERFSAQQFPDLHSELNLSSLELGDSALYFCASSVGQFINYGYTFGSGTRLTVV.

The CDR3 sequence is CASTMGLAGVTEQYF. The CDR3 DNA sequence: TGTGCCAGCACCATGGGACTAGCGGGAGTTACCGAGCAGTACTTC. This sequence joins TRBV7-9 and TRBJ2-7, with 14 bases aligning to TRBD2. Germline loops: CDR1 SEHNR, CDR2 FQNEAQ (reference sequence). Trimming at V came to 7 bases and at J to 6 bases, leaving 8 bases not matched to a gene. This CDR3 has 15 amino acids.